Sequencing of this TCR beta chain was carried out in a study of cytomegalovirus exposure and HLA in healthy donors. The study's findings and limits: A missense variant in DCLRE1C was later tied to TCR beta V- and J-gene trimming.

Germline assignment: CDR1 MGHRA and CDR2 YSYEKL. After removal of 1 base from V and 3 bases from J, the junction contained 3 bases not matched to a gene. CDR3 length: 15 amino acids. This cohort consisted of healthy bone marrow donors. Nominal health characterized the donors when sampled, though unrecorded immune exposures were likely. PCR was performed using 60 Vbeta and 13 Jbeta primers. This table comes from immunoSEQ multiplex PCR, and its TCRdb copy is limited to in-frame clones, with some not included. The data hold over 150,000 clones, with roughly 80% observed a single time. As concerns this clone: Its specificity is not known.

This chain uses TRBV4-1 with TRBJ2-7; 10 nucleotides line up with TRBD2. Sample: PBMCs. The receptor was derived from a man aged 45-65 years in good health and CMV-seropositive. The DNA of the CDR3 is TGCGCCAGCAGCCAAGGTAGCGGGGGGAACTACGAGCAGTACTTC. It translates to CASSQGSGGNYEQYF.